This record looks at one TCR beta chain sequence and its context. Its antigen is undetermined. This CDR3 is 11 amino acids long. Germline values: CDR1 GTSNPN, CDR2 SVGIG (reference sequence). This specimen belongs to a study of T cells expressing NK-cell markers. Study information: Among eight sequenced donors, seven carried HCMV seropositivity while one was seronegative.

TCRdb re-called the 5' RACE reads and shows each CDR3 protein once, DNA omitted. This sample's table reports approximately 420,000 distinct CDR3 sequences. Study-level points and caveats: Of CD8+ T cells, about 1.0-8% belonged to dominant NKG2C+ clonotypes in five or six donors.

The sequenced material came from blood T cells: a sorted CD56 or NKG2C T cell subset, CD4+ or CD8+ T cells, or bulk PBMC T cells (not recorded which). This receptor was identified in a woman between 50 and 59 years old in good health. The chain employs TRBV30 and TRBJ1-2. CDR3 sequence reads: CAGTRYPRYTF. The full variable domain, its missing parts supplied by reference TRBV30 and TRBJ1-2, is SQTIHQWPATLVQPVGSPLSLECTVEGTSNPNLYWYRQAAGRGLQLLFYSVGIGQISSEVPQNLSASRPQDRQFILSSKKLLLSDSGFYLCAGTRYPRYTFGSGTRLTVV.